The present entry profiles one TCR beta chain with its context. The antigen remains unidentified. The record originates from a study of neoadjuvant anti-PD-1 for oral cavity cancer. Study information: Nivolumab at 3 mg/kg was mostly given biweekly, three to four doses, pre-surgery. Non-progressing patients received a fourth nivolumab dose near day 43, then surgery on days 50-56. Findings of the study overall: Pretreatment Treg/Th17 ratio correlated inversely with post-treatment tumor clonality.

Assay used: immunoSEQ multiplex PCR; TCRdb lists only in-frame clones, some missing. There are more than 9,500 clones in the sample; under 60% occur only once, and 9% to 15% lies in the top ten. There are 16 residues in the CDR3. With V trimmed by 5 bases and J by 4 bases, 10 bases remained unmatched. Germline loops: CDR1 MDHEN, CDR2 SYDVKM. The sequence came from a person aged 35 to 85 with oral cavity squamous cell carcinoma. The chain combines TRBV28 with TRBJ2-7; 11 bases agree with TRBD1. Here the sequenced sample was tumor tissue, taken before nivolumab (anti-PD-1) treatment. This CDR3 is CASSPYGQGAGYEQYF. The CDR3, as DNA: TGTGCCAGCAGTCCCTACGGACAGGGGGCCGGATACGAGCAGTACTTC. The entire variable domain, with the rest obtained from reference TRBV28 and TRBJ2-7, is as follows: DVKVTQSSRYLVKRTGEKVFLECVQDMDHENMFWYRQDPGLGLRLIYFSYDVKMKEKGDIPEGYSVSREKKERFSLILESASTNQTSMYLCASSPYGQGAGYEQYFGPGTRLTVT.